This TCR beta chain derives from a study of cytomegalovirus exposure and HLA in healthy donors. Trimming took off 0 bases at V and 4 bases at J, with 13 bases between the two ends. The CDR3 sequence is 15 residues long. Germline V gives CDR1 SGHRS, CDR2 YFSETQ. Amplification used 60 Vbeta primers and 13 Jbeta primers. Assay: immunoSEQ multiplex PCR; the TCRdb copy retains only in-frame clones and omits some. Of 95,000 to 100,000 clones in the sample, 75% were seen once. The rearrangement joins TRBV5-1 to TRBJ1-1; TRBD1 is a possible D gene (5 bases). This sequence originates from a man between 45 and 60 years old in good health and CMV-seronegative. The sample was PBMCs. DNA of the CDR3: TGCGCCAGCAGCTTGGCCAGCGGGGCACGCACTGAAGCTTTCTTT. The encoded protein is CASSLASGARTEAFF.